This is a list of T cell receptor beta chains from one sample in a study of blood T cells in healthy people across ages. TCRdb re-analysed the 5' RACE reads in MiXCR, keeping a single row per CDR3 protein. The table has hundreds of thousands of distinct CDR3 sequences, around 24% seen once; the top ten hold roughly 10%. Separately, the same data were catalogued under a study of T cells of mothers and their children.

Sequencing was done on a sample of blood. These receptors all stem from a boy younger than 18 in good health. CDR3s include the opening cysteine and the closing phenylalanine or tryptophan. The D gene is left open where the match is weak. The size entry is marked missing in some rows and otherwise reads once, few, many or a size class.

clone size	D gene	V gene	J gene	CDR3 DNA	CDR3 protein
few	NA	TRBV28	TRBJ2-7	TGTGCCAGCAGGGATCCGGGATTATACGAGCAGTACTTC	CASRDPGLYEQYF
NA	TRBD2	TRBV13	TRBJ2-5	TGTGCCAGCAGCTTAGGGGGACTAGGGAAAGAGACCCAGTACTTC	CASSLGGLGKETQYF
few	TRBD2	TRBV6-1	TRBJ2-1	TGTGCCAGCACCGGAAGGGGCCTAGCGGGAGGGTCCTACAATGAGCAGTTCTTC	CASTGRGLAGGSYNEQFF
few	NA	TRBV5-5	TRBJ2-1	TGTGCCAGCAGCAAGGCTGGGGGGGCCGTAGAACATGAGCAGTTCTTC	CASSKAGGAVEHEQFF
NA	NA	TRBV5-1	TRBJ2-7	TGCGCCAGCAGCTCCGGGGTCGAGCAGTACTTC	CASSSGVEQYF
NA	NA	TRBV15	TRBJ2-2	TGTGCCACCAGCAGAGATAAATTGGGAACCGGGGAGCTGTTTTTT	CATSRDKLGTGELFF
few	TRBD1	TRBV27	TRBJ2-7	TGTGCCAGCAGTTGGGGACAGAGCTCCTACGAGCAGTACTTC	CASSWGQSSYEQYF
NA	NA	TRBV6-2/TRBV6-3	TRBJ2-7	TGTGCCAGCAGTTACGTCGATGCGGGGGCCAGCTCCTACGAGCAGTACTTC	CASSYVDAGASSYEQYF
NA	TRBD1	TRBV6-4	TRBJ2-7	TGTGCCAGCAGTGACTCCAGGACAGGGAATTGGGAGCAGTACTTC	CASSDSRTGNWEQYF
many	NA	TRBV12-3/TRBV12-4	TRBJ2-5	TGTGCCAGCAGTGGCAAGCGGTTTCGAGAGACCCAGTACTTC	CASSGKRFRETQYF
few	TRBD1	TRBV14	TRBJ2-7	TGTGCCAGCAGCCAAGAGACAGGGAGCTCCTACGAGCAGTACTTC	CASSQETGSSYEQYF
NA	NA	TRBV5-8	TRBJ2-1	TGTGCCAGCAGCGTTGAAGCGGCCATTTACAATGAGCAGTTCTTC	CASSVEAAIYNEQFF
NA	NA	TRBV4-3	TRBJ2-1	TGCGCCAGCAGCCAAGATCCAGCGACTGAGCAGTTCTTC	CASSQDPATEQFF
NA	TRBD1	TRBV20-1	TRBJ1-1	TGCAGTGCTAGAGGGGCGACAGGGAGGAACACTGAAGCTTTCTTT	CSARGATGRNTEAFF
few	NA	TRBV27	TRBJ2-1	TGTGCCAGCAGTCCCACAGGGTGGCATGAGCAGTTCTTC	CASSPTGWHEQFF
NA	NA	TRBV11-3	TRBJ2-2	TGTGCCAGCAGTATCAACACCGGGGAGCTGTTTTTT	CASSINTGELFF
NA	NA	TRBV6-1	TRBJ1-4	TGTGCCAGCAGTGAACAAGTAGAGAATGAAAAACTGTTTTTT	CASSEQVENEKLFF
many	NA	TRBV15	TRBJ1-1	TGTGCCACCAGCAGAGGCCAGGGAGGAGCTGAAGCTTTCTTT	CATSRGQGGAEAFF
few	NA	TRBV27	TRBJ1-2	TGTGCCAGCAGTTTATGGCAGAACTATGGCTACACCTTC	CASSLWQNYGYTF
NA	NA	TRBV7-9	TRBJ2-5	TGTGCCAGCAGCGCGAGTAAGGATTTCCAGGAGACCCAGTACTTC	CASSASKDFQETQYF
many	NA	TRBV4-3	TRBJ2-2	TGCGCCAGCAGCCAAGGGGGGGATGTCGGGGAGCTGTTTTTT	CASSQGGDVGELFF
few	TRBD2	TRBV12-3/TRBV12-4	TRBJ2-5	TGTACCAGCAGTTTTTTGAGCGGGGGAGAGACCCAGTACTTC	CTSSFLSGGETQYF
NA	TRBD2	TRBV29-1	TRBJ2-2	TGCAGCGTAGCGGGAGGCACGAACACCGGGAAGCTGTTTTTT	CSVAGGTNTGKLFF
few	NA	TRBV2	TRBJ1-6	TGCGCCAGCAGTGAGGCTTGGGGGGACTCCTATAATTCACCCCTCCACTTT	CASSEAWGDSYNSPLHF
few	NA	TRBV12-3/TRBV12-4	TRBJ2-5	TGTGCCAGCAGTCCGCCAGCTCGGGAGACCCAGTACTTC	CASSPPARETQYF
NA	TRBD2	TRBV7-9	TRBJ2-1	TGTGCCAGCAGCCTCGCCGGGACTAGCAGGTCCTACAATGAGCAGTTCTTC	CASSLAGTSRSYNEQFF
few	NA	TRBV7-2	TRBJ2-6	TGTGCCAGCAGCTTCGACCTTAGGGCCAACGTCCTGACTTTC	CASSFDLRANVLTF
NA	TRBD2	TRBV28	TRBJ2-4	TGTGCCAGCAGTTTCCCGGGACTAGCTCGGGCCAAAAACATTCAGTACTTC	CASSFPGLARAKNIQYF
few	NA	TRBV28	TRBJ2-5	TGTGCCAGCACTGTGGCAGGGGAGGGCTCAGAGACCCAGTACTTC	CASTVAGEGSETQYF
few	NA	TRBV28	TRBJ2-1	TGTGCCAGCAGGATATGGTACGGGCCCCCCCAAATCCATGAGCAGTTCTTC	CASRIWYGPPQIHEQFF
few	TRBD2	TRBV29-1	TRBJ2-1	TGCAGCGTTGGGGGACTAGCGGTCTCCTACAATGAGCAGTTCTTC	CSVGGLAVSYNEQFF
NA	NA	TRBV28	TRBJ2-7	TGTGCCAGCCAAACGGTCTACGAGCAGTACTTC	CASQTVYEQYF
few	TRBD2	TRBV24-1	TRBJ2-7	TGTGCCACCAGTGCCGATAGCGGGAGCAATTCCTACGAGCAGTACTTC	CATSADSGSNSYEQYF
few	NA	TRBV28	TRBJ1-5	TGTGCCAGCCGTAGCGGAGGTCAGCCCCAGCATTTT	CASRSGGQPQHF
few	NA	TRBV7-2	TRBJ2-7	TGTGCCAGCAGCCATTGGCCCCCGGCCCTTAACGAGCAGTACTTC	CASSHWPPALNEQYF
NA	NA	TRBV13	TRBJ1-3	TGTGCCAGCAGGGGCCGGGGGTCTGGAAACACCATATATTTT	CASRGRGSGNTIYF
once	TRBD2	TRBV15	TRBJ2-7	TGTGCCACCAGCAGTGTAGCGGGGGGAAACTACGAGCAGTACTTC	CATSSVAGGNYEQYF
few	TRBD1	TRBV18	TRBJ1-4	TGTGCCAGCGCGGACAGGGTGATAGATGAAAAACTGTTTTTT	CASADRVIDEKLFF
NA	TRBD2	TRBV10-3	TRBJ2-7	TGTGCCATTGTACGGCGGGAGGGCCGAGAGCAGTACTTC	CAIVRREGREQYF